These 13 T cell receptor beta chains share one sample of origin, sequenced in a study of T-cell memory formation after mild COVID-19. MiXCR, applied by TCRdb to the 5' RACE reads, yields one record per CDR3 protein. Here the sample spans more than 75,000 distinct CDR3 sequences, around 14% being singletons. The material sequenced was PBMCs or a T cell subset sorted from them (not recorded which). These TCRs come from an adult woman who had mild COVID-19 (a few samples of this study predate the infection). Cell type and time point are not known.

This clonotype showed up just a few times. J is TRBJ2-7 and V is TRBV7-9, with D unclear. The CDR3 covers 14 residues. The V gene's germline CDR1 is SEHNR and CDR2 FQNEAQ (reference sequence). Trimming cost V 5 bases and J 2 bases, with 13 bases left between them. CDR3 nucleotide sequence: TGTGCCAGCAGCGAGGTGGGGATAGCCTACGAGCAGTACTTC. Amino acids: CASSEVGIAYEQYF.

This clonotype was recorded a few times. The chain employs TRBV29-1 and TRBJ2-1; 14 bases are a match to TRBD2. Germline lookup yields CDR1 SQVTM and CDR2 ANQGSEA. This CDR3 contains 16 residues. With V trimmed by 2 bases and J by 6 bases, 6 bases remained unmatched. The CDR3 DNA reads TGCAGCGTTGAACCCGGGACTAGCGGGAGCTTCAATGAGCAGTTCTTC. It specifies CSVEPGTSGSFNEQFF.

In this sample, this clonotype turned up a few times. Written as DNA, the CDR3 is TGCGCCAGCAGCCAAGAGGTCCCGGGGGGAATCTCTGGGGCCAACGTCCTGACTTTC. Its translation is CASSQEVPGGISGANVLTF. The rearrangement links TRBV4-3 to TRBJ2-6; 7 nucleotides align to TRBD2. Germline CDR1 and CDR2: LGHNA and YSLEER. This CDR3 region has 19 residues. V trimming: 0 bases; J trimming: 0 bases; junction bases outside the gene matches: 8.

The V call is TRBV5-1, the J call TRBJ2-1; a possible D gene is TRBD2 (5 bases). CDR3 length equals 15 residues. Germline CDR1 SGHRS, CDR2 YFSETQ. Deletions cut 0 bases from V and 3 bases from J, with 10 bases between. The CDR3 here is CASSLDAGLYNEQFF. The CDR3 DNA reads as TGCGCCAGCAGCTTGGATGCGGGCCTCTACAATGAGCAGTTCTTC.

In this sample, this clonotype turned up a few times. The chain links TRBV9 to TRBJ2-3; D is uncertain. Trimming removed 0 bases at V and 0 bases at J, with 8 bases between. The germline CDR1 and CDR2 sequences are SGDLS and YYNGEE. This CDR3 is built from 15 residues. The CDR3 spells CASSVGSYSTDTQYF. The CDR3 coding sequence is TGTGCCAGCAGCGTAGGGAGTTATAGCACAGATACGCAGTATTTT.

The CDR3 nucleotides read TGTGCCATCAGTGAGTCACTAGCGGGAGTGAACGATGAGCAGTTCTTC. It codes for CAISESLAGVNDEQFF. The chain carries TRBV10-3 and TRBJ2-1; 11 positions agree with TRBD2. Trimming at V came to 0 bases and at J to 8 bases, leaving 6 bases not matched to a gene. This CDR3 spans 16 amino acids. The germline gives CDR1 ENHRY, CDR2 SYGVKD.

The V gene is TRBV4-1, the J gene TRBJ2-3, with D hard to call. Germline V gives CDR1 MGHRA, CDR2 YSYEKL. The CDR3 has 13 amino acids. With 3 bases removed from V and 7 bases from J, the gap between germline ends came to 11 bases. The CDR3 reads CASSHKITYTQYF. The CDR3 DNA reads TGCGCCAGCAGCCACAAAATAACATATACGCAGTATTTT.

This clonotype showed up many times. The rearrangement joins TRBV5-5 to TRBJ1-2; D remains unclear. Deletions cut 0 bases from V and 5 bases from J, with 8 bases between. The germline V gene has CDR1 SGHKS and CDR2 YYEKEE (reference sequence). This CDR3 comprises 13 residues. This chain's CDR3 is CASSLESGYGYTF. CDR3 nucleotides: TGTGCCAGCAGCTTGGAATCCGGGTATGGCTACACCTTC.

This clonotype has a handful of counts. The chain joins TRBV5-1 to TRBJ2-3; tentative D call: TRBD1 (5 bases). CDR3 size: 17 residues. The ends were cut back, 4 bases at V and 0 bases at J, with 18 bases in the middle. The germline CDR1 and CDR2 sequences are SGHRS and YFSETQ. CDR3 loop: CASSASRMQGSTDTQYF. The CDR3 DNA sequence: TGCGCCAGCAGCGCGAGTAGAATGCAGGGAAGCACAGATACGCAGTATTTT.

This chain joins TRBV12-3 or TRBV12-4 and TRBJ2-1, with 7 bases matching TRBD1. The CDR3 length is 15 residues. The J segment lost 0 bases and the V segment lost 5 bases, leaving 4 bases of the junction unmatched. CDR3 nucleotide sequence: TGTGCCAGCAGTCGACAGGGACCCTCCTACAATGAGCAGTTCTTC. Amino acids: CASSRQGPSYNEQFF.

This chain joins TRBV12-3 or TRBV12-4 and TRBJ2-1; D may be TRBD1 (5 bases). CDR3 length: 12 residues. The V end was cut by 4 bases, the J end by 7 bases, with 8 bases between. CDR3 residues: CASSSSGNEQFF. The CDR3 coding sequence is TGTGCCAGCAGTTCCTCAGGGAATGAGCAGTTCTTC.

The V gene is TRBV23-1, the J gene TRBJ2-7, with 7 bases identical to TRBD2. TRBV23-1 carries the ORF label, with uncertain function. This CDR3 comprises 18 residues. V lost 6 bases, J lost 0 bases, and 17 bases stayed unmatched. This chain's CDR3 is CASRTWDWREFSSYEQYF. CDR3 bases: TGCGCCAGCAGGACCTGGGACTGGCGGGAGTTTAGCTCCTACGAGCAGTACTTC.

The CDR3 nucleotides read TGTGCCAGCAGTTTTATGGGACAGGCGATCTACGAGCAGTACTTC. Translation: CASSFMGQAIYEQYF. The V call is TRBV12-3 or TRBV12-4, the J call TRBJ2-7; 8 bases fit TRBD1. The CDR3 is 15 residues long. With V trimmed by 3 bases and J by 3 bases, 7 bases remained unmatched.